One sample yielded the 11 T cell receptor beta chains listed below, sequenced in a study of cytomegalovirus exposure and HLA in healthy donors. Researchers ran the PCR with 60 Vbeta and 13 Jbeta primers. Using immunoSEQ multiplex PCR, the repertoire was profiled, and TCRdb retains in-frame clones only, with some absent. Counted here are some 250,000 clones, roughly 82% occurring once; the ten biggest clones make up 5% to 6%. The specimen sequenced was PBMCs. The origin of the receptors is a woman aged 35 to 49 in good health and CMV-seropositive.

The chain uses TRBV30 and TRBJ2-7; TRBD1 matches at 7 bases. V shed 0 bases and J 7 bases; nucleotides not matched to a gene: 3. This CDR3 is built from 12 residues. Germline-derived CDR1 and CDR2 are GTSNPN and SVGIG (reference sequence). CDR3 loop: CAWSVTGSEQYF. For the CDR3, the DNA is TGTGCCTGGAGTGTGACAGGGAGTGAGCAGTACTTC.

The chain couples TRBV5-1 to TRBJ1-2; 8 bases fit TRBD1. The CDR3 length is 14 residues. The V and J ends lost 4 bases and 8 bases, in that order; junction bases with no gene match: 10. CDR1 is SGHRS, CDR2 YFSETQ, per germline. DNA for the CDR3: TGCGCCAGCAGCATCTCCGGGACAGGCGGCGGCTACACCTTC. It is translated as CASSISGTGGGYTF.

This sequence joins TRBV7-9 and TRBJ2-3, with a possible D match to TRBD2 (5 bases). Germline CDR1 is SEHNR and CDR2 is FQNEAQ (reference sequence). The CDR3 covers 15 residues. The V end lost 5 bases, the J end lost 3 bases, and 15 bases lay between the germline ends. Written as DNA, the CDR3 is TGTGCCAGCAGCCTCCGTCGGGATTGGACAGATACGCAGTATTTT. Its translation: CASSLRRDWTDTQYF.

This clone is a singleton in its sample. V gene TRBV11-3 combines with J gene TRBJ2-1; D is ambiguous. This CDR3 is 13 amino acids long. The V gene lost 5 bases and the J gene lost 2 bases, with 7 bases spanning the gap. CDR1 and CDR2 from the germline V gene are SGHNT and YENEEA. CDR3 in amino acids: CASSPLPYNEQFF. The DNA of the CDR3 is TGTGCCAGCAGCCCCCTCCCCTACAATGAGCAGTTCTTC.

CDR3 sequence: CASSSPPQGYEQYF. CDR3 in DNA: TGTGCCAGCAGCTCGCCCCCACAGGGCTACGAGCAGTACTTC. The gene calls are TRBV7-9 and TRBJ2-7; the D gene is possibly TRBD1 (6 bases). With 4 bases removed from V and 3 bases from J, the gap between germline ends came to 13 bases. Germline-derived CDR1 and CDR2 are SEHNR and FQNEAQ (reference sequence). This CDR3 region has 14 residues.

This clone occurred once. The chain is built from TRBV9 and TRBJ2-3; 11 nucleotides align to TRBD2. CDR1 and CDR2 from the germline V gene are SGDLS and YYNGEE. The CDR3 has 17 amino acids. Trimming removed 4 bases from V and 2 bases from J; junction bases left unmatched: 9. The CDR3 sequence is CASSPRGGLADTDTQYF. CDR3 nucleotide sequence: TGTGCCAGCAGCCCGCGAGGGGGACTAGCGGACACAGATACGCAGTATTTT.

V and J are TRBV7-3 and TRBJ1-1; D gene ambiguous. The germline gives CDR1 SGHTA, CDR2 FQGTGA. This CDR3 is 14 amino acids long. Trimming cost V 0 bases and J 5 bases, with 10 bases left between them. The CDR3 nucleotides are TGTGCCAGCAGCTTAACGTTTGGAGGAACTGAAGCTTTCTTT. This encodes CASSLTFGGTEAFF.

The rearrangement joins TRBV7-3 to TRBJ1-1; 7 bases are a match to TRBD1. CDR3 length equals 18 residues. CDR1 and CDR2 from the germline V gene are SGHTA and FQGTGA. Losses at the gene ends were 0 bases for V and 2 bases for J; bases not matched to a gene: 12. In nucleotides, the CDR3 is TGTGCCAGCAGCTTAACCCCACACCAAGGGACAGCAAACACTGAAGCTTTCTTT. This codes for CASSLTPHQGTANTEAFF.

About this clone itself: At one boundary the junction diverges from the germline segment, which might be a read error. The CDR3 sequence: CASRLMGDRGRTYTQYF. CDR3 DNA: TGTGCCAGTAGACTCATGGGGGACAGGGGTCGCACATATACGCAGTATTTT. The chain has TRBV19 and TRBJ2-3; TRBD1 matches 10 bases. CDR1 LNHDA and CDR2 SQIVND come from the germline V gene (reference sequence). The CDR3 runs 17 residues.

The chain recombines TRBV10-1 with TRBJ1-1, with unresolved D. Germline V gene data show CDR1 as WNHNN and CDR2 as SYGVQD (reference sequence). V was pared by 0 bases and J by 5 bases, with 7 bases between. This CDR3 has 13 residues. CDR3 bases: TGCGCCAGCAGTGAGTCGAGATGGACTGAAGCTTTCTTT. It specifies CASSESRWTEAFF.

V gene TRBV7-9 combines with J gene TRBJ2-3, with 9 bases lining up with TRBD1. The CDR3 has 19 residues. CDR1 and CDR2 (germline): SEHNR, FQNEAQ (reference sequence). The J segment lost 4 bases and the V segment lost 6 bases, leaving 20 bases of the junction unmatched. CDR3 sequence (DNA): TGTGCCAGCAGTTCTAAGAGGGGAGGACGGACAGGGGCGCCAGATACGCAGTATTTT. This gives the protein CASSSKRGGRTGAPDTQYF.